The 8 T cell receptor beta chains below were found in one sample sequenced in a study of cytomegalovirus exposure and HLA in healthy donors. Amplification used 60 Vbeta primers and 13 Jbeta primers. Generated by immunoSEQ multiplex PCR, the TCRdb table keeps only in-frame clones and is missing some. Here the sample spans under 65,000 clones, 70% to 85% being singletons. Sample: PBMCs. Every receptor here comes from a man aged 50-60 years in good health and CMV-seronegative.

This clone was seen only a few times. CDR3 in DNA: TGTGCCAGCAGCCGCGAGGGTAGCGGGAGTAGGGAGCAGTTCTTC. This codes for CASSREGSGSREQFF. The chain links TRBV5-4 to TRBJ2-1, with 9 positions matching TRBD2. V gave up 4 bases and J gave up 10 bases; unmatched junction bases: 12. CDR1 is SGHNT, CDR2 YYREEE, per germline (reference sequence). This CDR3 has 15 amino acids.

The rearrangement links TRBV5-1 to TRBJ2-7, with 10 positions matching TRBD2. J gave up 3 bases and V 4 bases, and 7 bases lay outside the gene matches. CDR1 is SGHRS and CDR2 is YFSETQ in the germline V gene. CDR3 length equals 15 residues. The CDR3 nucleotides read TGCGCCAGCAGCCCAGGACTAGCGGCGATCTACGAGCAGTACTTC. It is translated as CASSPGLAAIYEQYF. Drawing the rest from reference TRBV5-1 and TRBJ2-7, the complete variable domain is KAGVTQTPRYLIKTRGQQVTLSCSPISGHRSVSWYQQTPGQGLQFLFEYFSETQRNKGNFPGRFSGRQFSNSRSEMNVSTLELGDSALYLCASSPGLAAIYEQYFGPGTRLTVT.

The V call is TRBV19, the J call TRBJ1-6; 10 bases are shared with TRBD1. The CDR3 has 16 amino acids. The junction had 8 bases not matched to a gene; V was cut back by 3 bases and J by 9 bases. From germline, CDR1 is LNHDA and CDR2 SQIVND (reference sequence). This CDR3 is CASSMWTGTGVSPLHF. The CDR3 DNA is TGTGCCAGTAGTATGTGGACCGGGACAGGGGTTTCACCCCTCCACTTT.

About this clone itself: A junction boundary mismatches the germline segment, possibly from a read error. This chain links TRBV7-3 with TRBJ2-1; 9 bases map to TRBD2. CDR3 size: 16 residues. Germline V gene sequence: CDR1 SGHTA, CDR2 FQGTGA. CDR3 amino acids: CASSSISGTSYDEQFF. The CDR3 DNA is TGTGCCAGCAGCTCCATCTCCGGGACTAGCTACGATGAGCAGTTCTTC.

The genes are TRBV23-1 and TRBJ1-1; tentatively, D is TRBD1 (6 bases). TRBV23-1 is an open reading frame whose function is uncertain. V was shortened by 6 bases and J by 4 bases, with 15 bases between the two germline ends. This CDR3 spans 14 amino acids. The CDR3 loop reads CASRKQGKGTEAFF. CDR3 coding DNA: TGCGCCAGCAGAAAACAGGGAAAAGGCACTGAAGCTTTCTTT.

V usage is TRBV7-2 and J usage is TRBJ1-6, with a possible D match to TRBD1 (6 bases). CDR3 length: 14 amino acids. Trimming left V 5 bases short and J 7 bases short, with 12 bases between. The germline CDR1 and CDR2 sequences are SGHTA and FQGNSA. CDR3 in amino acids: CASSNRGQNSPLHF. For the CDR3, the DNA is TGTGCCAGCAGCAACCGCGGACAGAATTCACCCCTCCACTTT.

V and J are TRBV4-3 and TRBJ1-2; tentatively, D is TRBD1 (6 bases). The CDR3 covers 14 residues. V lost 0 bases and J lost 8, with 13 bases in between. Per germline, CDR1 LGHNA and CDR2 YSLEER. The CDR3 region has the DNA TGCGCCAGCAGCCAAGATGAAAGCAGGGGCGGCTACACCTTC. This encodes CASSQDESRGGYTF.

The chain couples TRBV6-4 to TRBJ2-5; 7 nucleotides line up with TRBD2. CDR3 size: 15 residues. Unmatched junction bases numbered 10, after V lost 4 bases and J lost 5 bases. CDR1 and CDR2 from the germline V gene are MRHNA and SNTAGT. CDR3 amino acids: CASSGFAGVVETQYF. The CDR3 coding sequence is TGTGCCAGCAGTGGGTTCGCGGGGGTGGTGGAGACCCAGTACTTC.